This entry lists 27 T cell receptor beta chains sequenced from one sample in a study of blood T cell repertoires in COVID-19. Some clones are missing from TCRdb's copy, which holds only in-frame ones; the method was immunoSEQ multiplex PCR. The sample holds roughly 81,000 clones; around 81% are singletons and the top ten take more than 2%. The sample consisted of peripheral blood. These receptors all stem from a woman in her 70s with acute or convalescent COVID-19.

The rearrangement uses TRBV6-1 and TRBJ1-5; unclear D gene. V lost 2 bases and J lost 1, with 18 bases in between. Looked up from germline, CDR1 is MNHNS and CDR2 is SASEGT. The CDR3 is made up of 18 amino acids. CDR3 nucleotides: TGTGCCAGCAGTGAACTTGGAGGGTGGGGAAGGAGCAATCAGCCCCAGCATTTT. Its translation is CASSELGGWGRSNQPQHF.

This clone was seen a few times. The J gene is TRBJ1-5, the V gene TRBV11-2; weak D call: TRBD1 (6 bases). Germline V gene lookup returns CDR1 SGHAT and CDR2 FQNNGV. This CDR3 has 17 amino acids. V was trimmed by 4 bases and J by 0 bases, leaving 16 bases between them. CDR3 in DNA: TGTGCCAGCAGCTCAGGTTACTACAGGGATAGCAATCAGCCCCAGCATTTT. This encodes CASSSGYYRDSNQPQHF.

V usage is TRBV5-8 and J usage is TRBJ1-3; 7 bases map to TRBD1. Germline V lookup: CDR1 SGHTS, CDR2 YDEGEE. V was pared by 4 bases and J by 0 bases, with 4 bases of the junction left unmatched. The CDR3 is made up of 15 amino acids. CDR3 region: CASSRDRDSGNTIYF. The CDR3 nucleotides read TGTGCCAGCAGCCGAGACAGGGACTCTGGAAACACCATATATTTT.

CDR3 DNA sequence: TGTGCCAGCAGCCAAGAAGAGGAGGGAGGCTACACCTTC. It translates to CASSQEEEGGYTF. The genes are TRBV14 and TRBJ1-2; no definite D call. V shed 0 bases and J shed 8 bases, with 10 bases lying between them. This CDR3 spans 13 amino acids. Germline CDR1 SGHDN, CDR2 FVKESK.

The chain is built from TRBV20-1 and TRBJ1-1; no clear D gene. CDR1 and CDR2 (germline): DFQATT, SNEGSKA (reference sequence). The V gene lost 5 bases and the J gene lost 1 base, with 5 bases spanning the gap. This CDR3 has 11 amino acids. CDR3 sequence: CSALKNTEAFF. The DNA of the CDR3 is TGCAGTGCTCTAAAGAACACTGAAGCTTTCTTT.

The rearrangement joins TRBV19 to TRBJ1-4; weak D call: TRBD1 (6 bases). The V and J ends lost 5 bases and 8 bases respectively, with 15 bases between them. Germline CDR1 is LNHDA and CDR2 is SQIVND (reference sequence). There are 14 residues in the CDR3. The chain's CDR3 is CASSPLQGEEKLFF. The CDR3 coding sequence is TGTGCCAGTAGTCCTTTACAGGGCGAAGAAAAACTGTTTTTT.

The V gene is TRBV5-1, the J gene TRBJ1-2; TRBD1 matches at 8 bases. This CDR3 has 15 amino acids. Trimming at V came to 4 bases and at J to 3 bases, leaving 8 bases not matched to a gene. CDR1 and CDR2 (germline): SGHRS, YFSETQ. The CDR3 DNA reads as TGCGCCAGCAGCCGCGGACAGGGTATAGACTATGGCTACACCTTC. Its protein product is CASSRGQGIDYGYTF.

This chain uses TRBV3-1 (or the pseudogene TRBV3-2) with TRBJ1-2, with 10 nucleotides matching TRBD1. This CDR3 is built from 13 residues. Trimming at V came to 3 bases and at J to 14 bases, leaving 9 bases not matched to a gene. The germline V gene encodes CDR1 LGHDT and CDR2 YNNKEL (reference sequence). The CDR3 reads CASSHWDRGSWTF. DNA of the CDR3: TGTGCCAGCAGCCATTGGGACAGGGGCTCTTGGACCTTC.

The rearrangement links TRBV2 to TRBJ2-3; 9 nucleotides line up with TRBD2. Looked up from germline, CDR1 is SNHLY and CDR2 is FYNNEI. The CDR3 is 16 amino acids. V lost 6 bases, J lost 2 bases, and 9 bases stayed unmatched. In DNA, the CDR3 is TGTGCCAGCAGCGCAAGTCTAGCGGGGCTCACAGATACGCAGTATTTT. As protein: CASSASLAGLTDTQYF.

This clone has a single count. This chain links TRBV13 with TRBJ1-3; the match to TRBD1 covers 10 bases. The J segment lost 2 bases and the V segment lost 5 bases, leaving 3 bases of the junction unmatched. CDR1 is PRHDT, CDR2 FYEKMQ, per germline (reference sequence). The CDR3 extends over 15 amino acids. The CDR3, as DNA: TGTGCCAGCAGCCCAGGACAGGGGGCTGGAAACACCATATATTTT. It specifies CASSPGQGAGNTIYF.

CDR3 DNA: TGTGCCAGCAGTCAATTTAGTACGCAGTACTTC. Translation gives CASSQFSTQYF. The chain uses TRBV6-5 and TRBJ2-7; D is unclear. From germline, CDR1 is MNHEY and CDR2 SVGAGI. V lost 5 bases and J 9 bases, leaving 11 bases between the germline ends. This CDR3 region has 11 residues.

The CDR3 loop is CASSQDFEDYNEQFF. In nucleotides, the CDR3 is TGTGCCAGCAGCCAAGATTTCGAGGATTACAATGAGCAGTTCTTC. The chain combines TRBV3-1 (or the pseudogene TRBV3-2) with TRBJ2-1, with unresolved D. This CDR3 is built from 15 residues. Germline-derived CDR1 and CDR2 are LGHDT and YNNKEL (reference sequence). The germline V and J ends were trimmed by 0 bases and 4 bases, with 10 bases remaining between them.

This chain uses TRBV3-1 (or the pseudogene TRBV3-2) with TRBJ1-5; 9 nucleotides agree with TRBD1. The CDR3 is 16 amino acids. CDR1 LGHDT and CDR2 YNNKEL come from the germline V gene (reference sequence). V was clipped by 0 bases and J by 6 bases; unmatched bases: 6. The CDR3 sequence is CASSQEWGQGGQPQHF. The CDR3 coding sequence is TGTGCCAGCAGCCAAGAGTGGGGACAGGGCGGTCAGCCCCAGCATTTT.

The chain links TRBV5-6 to TRBJ1-1; 7 nucleotides align to TRBD1. This CDR3 is built from 13 residues. The germline V gene has CDR1 SGHDT and CDR2 YYEEEE. Losses at the gene ends were 0 bases for V and 7 bases for J; bases not matched to a gene: 3. The CDR3, as DNA: TGTGCCAGCAGCTTGGCAGGGGGTCTTGAAGCTTTCTTT. This translates into CASSLAGGLEAFF.

To note about this clone: One end of the junction fails to match germline, which may point to a read error. The V call is TRBV5-1, the J call TRBJ2-2, with 12 bases matching TRBD1. This CDR3 has 16 amino acids. Germline values: CDR1 SGHRS, CDR2 YFSETQ. CDR3 loop: CPSKKGGQGATGELFF. Written as DNA, the CDR3 is TGCCCCAGCAAAAAGGGGGGACAGGGGGCCACCGGGGAGCTGTTTTTT.

The rearrangement joins TRBV9 to TRBJ2-1; a possible D gene is TRBD1 (6 bases). The CDR3 is 18 amino acids. The V end was cut by 3 bases, the J end by 3 bases, with 22 bases between. Germline V gives CDR1 SGDLS, CDR2 YYNGEE. The chain's CDR3 is CASSATTRAGALYNEQFF. The CDR3 region has the DNA TGTGCCAGCAGCGCTACCACTAGAGCAGGGGCACTCTACAATGAGCAGTTCTTC.

This chain uses TRBV29-1 with TRBJ1-2; D gene ambiguous. V was pared by 0 bases and J by 2 bases, with 7 bases between. Germline V gene lookup returns CDR1 SQVTM and CDR2 ANQGSEA. There are 13 residues in the CDR3. DNA for the CDR3: TGCAGCGTTGAAGATACAGCCAACTATGGCTACACCTTC. This translates into CSVEDTANYGYTF. Combining the CDR3 with reference TRBV29-1 and TRBJ1-2 gives the whole variable domain SAVISQKPSRDICQRGTSLTIQCQVDSQVTMMFWYRQQPGQSLTLIATANQGSEATYESGFVIDKFPISRPNLTFSTLTVSNMSPEDSSIYLCSVEDTANYGYTFGSGTRLTVV.

V gene TRBV27 combines with J gene TRBJ1-2; 7 nucleotides line up with TRBD1. CDR3 size: 14 residues. The germline V gene has CDR1 MNHEY and CDR2 SMNVEV (reference sequence). V shed 6 bases and J 4 bases; nucleotides not matched to a gene: 8. The DNA of the CDR3 is TGTGCCAGCAGCTCCTGGACAGGTCCCTATGGCTACACCTTC. Translation gives CASSSWTGPYGYTF.

The rearrangement uses TRBV10-1 and TRBJ2-3; the D gene is possibly TRBD1 (6 bases). This CDR3 contains 13 residues. CDR1 is WNHNN and CDR2 is SYGVQD in the germline V gene (reference sequence). V shed 3 bases and J shed 3 bases, with 7 bases lying between them. The CDR3 DNA sequence: TGCGCCAGCAGTGATAGGGGGACAGATACGCAGTATTTT. Translated, it gives CASSDRGTDTQYF.

This clone has a handful of counts. The V and J genes are TRBV6-5 and TRBJ1-3, with D perhaps TRBD1 (6 bases). This CDR3 has 15 residues. Deletions cut 6 bases from V and 2 bases from J, with 14 bases between. The germline CDR1 and CDR2 sequences are MNHEY and SVGAGI. The CDR3 loop reads CASSESRGPGNTIYF. CDR3 nucleotides: TGTGCCAGCAGCGAGAGCAGGGGACCTGGAAACACCATATATTTT.

The chain joins TRBV30 to TRBJ2-5, with 7 positions matching TRBD2. Germline assignment: CDR1 GTSNPN and CDR2 SVGIG (reference sequence). With 2 bases clipped from V and 7 bases from J, the junction kept 19 bases outside the gene matches. The CDR3 extends over 17 amino acids. CDR3 bases: TGTGCCTGGAGTCACCAGCGGGACTCGCTTTACTCGGTGACCCAGTACTTC. It encodes CAWSHQRDSLYSVTQYF.

V gene TRBV5-6 combines with J gene TRBJ1-4, with 7 bases lining up with TRBD1. The germline gives CDR1 SGHDT, CDR2 YYEEEE. Trimming took 1 base from V and 4 from J; bases not matched to a gene: 7. The CDR3 totals 16 residues. CDR3 amino acids: CASSLSVQGVNEKLFF. The CDR3 region has the DNA TGTGCCAGCAGCTTGTCAGTTCAGGGGGTTAATGAAAAACTGTTTTTT. Full variable domain (rest looked up from reference TRBV5-6 and TRBJ1-4): DAGVTQSPTHLIKTRGQQVTLRCSPKSGHDTVSWYQQALGQGPQFIFQYYEEEERQRGNFPDRFSGHQFPNYSSELNVNALLLGDSALYLCASSLSVQGVNEKLFFGSGTQLSVL.

The chain couples TRBV20-1 to TRBJ1-5, with TRBD1 as a possible D gene (6 bases). The CDR3 sequence is 12 residues long. The germline V and J ends were trimmed by 3 bases and 12 bases, with 15 bases remaining between them. Germline V gene sequence: CDR1 DFQATT, CDR2 SNEGSKA (reference sequence). The DNA of the CDR3 is TGCAGTGCTAGTCTGGACAGTGAGGACCAGCATTTT. Encoded protein: CSASLDSEDQHF.

The sample holds a few counts of this clone. The chain uses TRBV19 and TRBJ2-3; TRBD1 aligns across 10 bases. V was clipped by 3 bases and J by 3 bases; unmatched bases: 6. The CDR3 has 16 amino acids. Germline assignment: CDR1 LNHDA and CDR2 SQIVND (reference sequence). CDR3 sequence (DNA): TGTGCCAGTAGTATCGCTGGACAGGGGGGGACAGATACGCAGTATTTT. It is translated as CASSIAGQGGTDTQYF.

The chain uses TRBV3-1 (or the pseudogene TRBV3-2) and TRBJ2-7, with TRBD1 matching over 12 bases. CDR3 length: 13 residues. Germline CDR1 reads LGHDT; CDR2 reads YNNKEL (reference sequence). V was pared by 5 bases and J by 12 bases, with 8 bases of the junction left unmatched. CDR3 DNA sequence: TGTGCCAGCAGCTCCCGGGACAGGGGGCGGATGTACTTC. It encodes CASSSRDRGRMYF.

This clone was detected only once. V usage is TRBV6-5 and J usage is TRBJ2-2; 7 bases match TRBD1. The CDR3 runs 15 residues. Germline-derived CDR1 and CDR2 are MNHEY and SVGAGI. The J segment lost 2 bases and the V segment lost 8 bases, leaving 8 bases of the junction unmatched. The CDR3 loop is CASGTGDTNTGELFF. The CDR3 DNA is TGTGCCAGCGGTACAGGGGACACTAACACCGGGGAGCTGTTTTTT.

The chain recombines TRBV4-2 with TRBJ2-4, with 9 bases aligning to TRBD1. V gave up 4 bases and J gave up 0 bases; unmatched junction bases: 19. Per the germline V gene, CDR1 is LGHNA and CDR2 is YNFKEQ. This CDR3 spans 21 amino acids. CDR3 region: CASSPRLTRDRERLAKNIQYF. The DNA for the CDR3 is TGTGCCAGCAGCCCGCGCCTTACCCGGGACAGGGAAAGGTTAGCCAAAAACATTCAGTACTTC.